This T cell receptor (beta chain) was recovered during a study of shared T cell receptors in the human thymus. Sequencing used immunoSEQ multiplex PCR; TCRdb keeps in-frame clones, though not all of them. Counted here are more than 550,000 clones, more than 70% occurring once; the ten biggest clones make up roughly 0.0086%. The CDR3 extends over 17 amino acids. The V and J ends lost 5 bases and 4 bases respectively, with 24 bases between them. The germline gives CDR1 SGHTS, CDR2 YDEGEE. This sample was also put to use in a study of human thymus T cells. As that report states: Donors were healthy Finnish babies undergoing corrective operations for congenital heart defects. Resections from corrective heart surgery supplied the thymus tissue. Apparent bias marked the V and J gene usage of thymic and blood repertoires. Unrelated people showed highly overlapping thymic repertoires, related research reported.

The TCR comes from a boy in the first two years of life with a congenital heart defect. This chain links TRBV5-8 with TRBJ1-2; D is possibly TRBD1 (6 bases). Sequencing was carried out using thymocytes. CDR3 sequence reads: CASRFPFVGTSSYGYTF. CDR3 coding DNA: TGTGCCAGCAGGTTCCCTTTCGTCGGGACAAGCAGCTATGGCTACACCTTC.